What follows is one T cell receptor (beta chain) and its context. Its matching antigen is unknown. These data come from a study of T-cell reconstitution after alpha-beta-depleted transplantation in children. This CDR3 is 19 amino acids long. Germline V CDR1 and CDR2: SGHRS, YFSETQ. V lost 2 bases to trimming and J lost 1 base, with 21 bases between them. Study-wide results and caveats: After one year, T-cell counts and TCRbeta diversity mostly came from new T cells.

Unique molecular identifiers were used to barcode this TCRbeta library. TCRdb reprocessed the PCR reads with MiXCR, giving one entry per CDR3 protein. The sample holds some 840,000 distinct CDR3 sequences; under 20% are singletons and the top ten take roughly 5%. The input for sequencing was PBMCs, mostly from graft donor cells, taken 360 days after TCRalphabeta/CD19-depleted stem cell transplant. This chain uses TRBV5-1 with TRBJ2-2, with a weak D call TRBD2 (6 bases). This TCR was recovered from a male patient younger than 18 who had a stem cell transplant for acute lymphoblastic leukemia, so the T cells may come from the graft donor. Here the CDR3 DNA reads TGCGCCAGCAGCTTCGTCGCGGGATCGCTTCGAGGGAACACCGGGGAGCTGTTTTTT. Translation gives CASSFVAGSLRGNTGELFF.